This T cell receptor beta chain was identified during a study of lung T cells in sarcoidosis with Löfgren's syndrome (dated by TCRdb to about 2017). Background for the entire study: Sarcoidosis was characterized as a granulomatous disease that is mostly pulmonary, in which CD4+ T cells accumulate in bronchoalveolar lavage fluid. The repertoire analyses concentrated on Lofgren's syndrome patients.

The full study reports these points: Recognition of a sarcoidosis-associated antigen was only suggested, and the antigen itself remained putative and was not identified. TRAV12-1 and TRBV2 CDR3 motifs were reported to be shared among multiple Löfgren's syndrome patients, suggesting public CD4+ TCR repertoires. Compared with control subjects, Lofgren's syndrome patients reportedly showed the greatest expansion in the V gene segments TRAV12-1 and TRBV2. When alphabeta pairing was analyzed, TRAV12-1 tended to pair preferentially with TRBV2, and the resulting paired TCRs displayed CDR3 homology.

Ends trimmed: V by 7 bases, J by 4 bases; bases unmatched to a gene: 11. The CDR3 numbers 15 residues from cysteine through phenylalanine. Left in the record is the CDR3 DNA by itself, 45 bases read in frame from the first base. Per the germline V gene, MDHEN is the CDR1 and SYDVKM is the CDR2. Sequencing used an Illumina MiSeq. TCRdb passed the public sequencing reads through fastp at Q25 and MiXCR, retaining productive beta sequences. All rows with the same CDR3 protein become a single entry with the most common DNA and genes. A total of roughly 63,000 distinct CDR3 sequences appear in this sample, approximately 21% of them only once. Clones ranked in the top ten supply under 3% of the sample. This clonotype has only a few counts. The clone's antigen remains unknown. Base quality data are lacking; no much larger clone is found one base away.

The rearranged chain carries TRBV28 and TRBJ1-2, and 8 bases in between align with TRBD1. Sequences were obtained from CD4+ T cells from PBMCs. The receptor's source is a human donor with sarcoidosis (Löfgren's syndrome or another form), or a control subject (not recorded which). The CDR3 corresponds to CASNPGGAFRYGYTF. DNA sequence: TGTGCCAGCAACCCAGGGGGCGCCTTTCGCTATGGCTACACCTTC.